This T cell receptor (beta chain) was profiled in a study of CD8+ T cells in alopecia areata (dated by TCRdb to the late 2010s). At the level of the whole study: The treated patients, all with moderate-to-severe alopecia areata, were enrolled in an open-label pilot trial of oral tofacitinib given at 5 to 10 mg twice daily. Tofacitinib was given for 6 to 18 months, followed by 6 months of follow-up off drug to assess delayed response and recurrence. In treated patients, disease severity was measured using the SALT score, which gives the percentage of scalp surface area affected. In both human patients and the C3H/HeJ mouse model, the study applied high-throughput TCRbeta sequencing to look at T cell clonal expansion in alopecia areata. Human TCRbeta sequencing covered scalp tissue and sorted CD4+ and CD8+ peripheral blood T cells from patchy and totalis/universalis alopecia areata patients and healthy controls. Tofacitinib-treated patients had biopsies at baseline and at 4 and 24 weeks of treatment, with a later scalp biopsy in several patients. Clonality in the scalp was compared among normal scalp (n=4), patchy alopecia areata scalp (n=8), and alopecia totalis/universalis scalp (n=8). The RNA source kit depended on sample type: the PAXgene miRNA kit for fixed scalp, the miRNeasy kit for PBMCs, and the RNeasy kit for mouse skin. Amplification of TCRbeta CDR3 regions was done by immunoSEQ multiplex PCR using 35 Vbeta forward primers and 13 Jbeta reverse primers.

The library was prepared using the immunoSEQ multiplex PCR assay. To provide template for TCR sequencing, every sample had RNA extracted and reverse transcribed into cDNA. SuperScript III was used for first-strand cDNA synthesis, primed with a 2:1 mix of oligo-dT and random hexamers. A synthetic immune receptor repertoire was used to assess amplification bias, and residual bias was removed computationally. The published analysis was carried out like this. Raw reads were preprocessed to remove errors, and CDR3 was defined by IMGT conventions from the conserved cysteine to phenylalanine. Clonality was computed by normalizing Shannon entropy by log2 of the number of productive unique TCRs and subtracting the result from 1. Scalp TCRbeta sequences were cross-referenced with sorted blood CD4 and CD8 repertoires so that the CD4 or CD8 identity of scalp clones could be inferred. TCRdb limited this immuneACCESS table to in-frame rearrangements with V and J called. A share of clones is missing; checked studies link under half to unresolved V genes, and the rest is unexplained. V and J calls plus clone size are reproduced from that table; the DNA served to infer D and trimming. In all, the sample holds some 150,000 clones, and roughly 50% of those were seen once. Of the sample, under 20% falls within the top ten clones.

What the research found in general, with its limitations: Compared with normal scalp, lesional scalp had higher clonality and more expanded CD8+ clones, particularly in alopecia totalis/universalis, a pattern that suggests antigenic drive. TCR sequences shared between patients were less clear than in mice, possibly partly because of HLA diversity in the patient population. Unlike mouse skin, where gammadelta T cells dominate, normal human skin contains resident alphabeta T cells that get sequenced too, which complicates analysis of the scalp TCR repertoire. Many expanded lesional clones were found to persist in scalp and blood during tofacitinib treatment, and relapse after treatment cessation may be partly explained by this persistence. The treated cohort was small, with a single nonresponder, so links between baseline CD8+ expansion and response need larger studies. With tofacitinib, both scalp clonality and the number of expanded CD8+ clones among the top 100 scalp clones went down significantly.

What this sample's treatment or condition label stands for: oral pan-JAK inhibitor, 5-10 mg twice daily. Lesional scalp punch biopsies and peripheral blood were collected from alopecia areata patients. After PBMCs were isolated by density centrifugation and stained for CD3, CD4 and CD8, a FACSAria was used to sort CD4+ and CD8+ T cells. The germline V gene sets CDR1 to MNHEY and CDR2 to SVGAGI. Reading from cysteine to phenylalanine, the CDR3 counts 11 amino acids. The sequence is cut down to CDR3 DNA, 33 bases in frame from base 1. As for this clone: Its recognized antigen is unknown. Per-base qualities were not stored, and no clone one base away is much larger.

The clonotype comes from a human donor with alopecia areata. This material consisted of CD4+ T cells sorted from blood, taken between weeks 55 and 65, from a patient treated with tofacitinib. The chain employs TRBV6-5 and TRBJ2-7, with an unclear D gene assignment. The CDR3 protein: CVTAGNYEQYF. The nucleotide sequence is given as TGTGTCACAGCAGGAAACTACGAGCAGTACTTC.